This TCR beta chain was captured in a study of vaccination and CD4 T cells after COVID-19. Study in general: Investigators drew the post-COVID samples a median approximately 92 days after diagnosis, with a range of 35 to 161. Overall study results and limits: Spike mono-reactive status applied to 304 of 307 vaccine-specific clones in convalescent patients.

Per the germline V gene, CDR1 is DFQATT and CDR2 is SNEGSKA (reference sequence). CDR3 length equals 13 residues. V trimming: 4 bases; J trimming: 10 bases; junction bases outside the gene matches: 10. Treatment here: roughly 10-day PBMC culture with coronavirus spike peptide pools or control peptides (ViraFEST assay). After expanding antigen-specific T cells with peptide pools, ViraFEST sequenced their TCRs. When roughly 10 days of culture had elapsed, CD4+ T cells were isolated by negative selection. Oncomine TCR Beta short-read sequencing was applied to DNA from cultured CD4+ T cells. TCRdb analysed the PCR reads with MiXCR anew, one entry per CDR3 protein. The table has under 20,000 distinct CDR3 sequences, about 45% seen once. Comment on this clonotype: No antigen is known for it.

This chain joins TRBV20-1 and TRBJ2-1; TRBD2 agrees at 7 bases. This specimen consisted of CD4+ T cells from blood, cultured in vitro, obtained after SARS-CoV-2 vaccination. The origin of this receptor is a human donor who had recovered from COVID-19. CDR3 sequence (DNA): TGCAGTGCTACGGCGGGAGTTCCATGGGAGCAGTTCTTC. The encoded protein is CSATAGVPWEQFF.